These T cell receptor beta chains were read from a single sample in a study of OX40 agonist ivuxolimab in advanced cancers. Only in-frame clones appear in the TCRdb table, and some are missing; sequencing was by immunoSEQ multiplex PCR. The table lists more than 100,000 clones, roughly 93% of them singletons. The sample consisted of CD4+ or CD8+ T cells sorted from blood, taken in a trial of the OX40 agonist ivuxolimab. These receptors were obtained from an adult with an advanced solid tumor such as melanoma, head and neck, liver or kidney cancer. Both conserved end residues are part of each CDR3. The D gene is left open where the match is weak. Clone size is given for some rows only: seen once, a few or many times, or a class if the clone is expanded.

D gene	V gene	J gene	clone size	CDR3 protein	CDR3 DNA
NA	TRBV15	TRBJ2-7	NA	CATSRDRNSYEQYF	TGTGCCACCAGCAGAGATCGGAACTCCTACGAGCAGTACTTC
TRBD1	TRBV7-9	TRBJ2-7	NA	CASSSLTGTANEQYF	TGTGCCAGCAGCTCGTTAACCGGGACAGCCAACGAGCAGTACTTC
NA	TRBV25-1	TRBJ2-1	NA	CASSDPGRSNEQFF	TGTGCCAGCAGTGACCCGGGACGGTCTAATGAGCAGTTCTTC
TRBD1	TRBV2	TRBJ1-4	NA	CASTQSRDSVSTNEKLFF	TGTGCCAGCACCCAATCCCGGGACAGTGTGTCAACTAATGAAAAACTGTTTTTT
NA	TRBV6-1	TRBJ2-2	NA	CASSENPRSGELFF	TGTGCCAGCAGTGAAAACCCTAGGAGCGGGGAGCTGTTTTTT
NA	TRBV5-4	TRBJ1-1	NA	CASSLDRMNTEAFF	TGTGCCAGCAGCTTGGACAGGATGAACACTGAAGCTTTCTTT
NA	TRBV6-1	TRBJ2-1	NA	CASRRRGEQFF	TGTGCCAGCAGACGGAGGGGTGAGCAGTTCTTC
TRBD2	TRBV29-1	TRBJ2-3	NA	CSVLPGESSGGTDTQYF	TGCAGCGTCCTCCCCGGGGAGTCTAGCGGGGGGACAGATACGCAGTATTTT
NA	TRBV30	TRBJ1-4	NA	CAWRPRLPNEKLFF	TGTGCCTGGAGACCCAGGCTTCCTAATGAAAAACTGTTTTTT
TRBD2	TRBV6-1	TRBJ2-7	NA	CASTPTSIFYEQYF	TGTGCCAGCACTCCGACTAGCATCTTCTACGAGCAGTACTTC
NA	TRBV7-9	TRBJ2-1	NA	CASSLAGLDYNEQFF	TGTGCCAGCAGCTTAGCAGGATTAGACTACAATGAGCAGTTCTTC
NA	TRBV28	TRBJ2-1	once	CASSLGGYTSYNEQFF	TGTGCCAGCAGTTTAGGGGGGTATACCTCCTACAATGAGCAGTTCTTC
TRBD2	TRBV4-2	TRBJ2-1	NA	CASSNQGLAGVVYNEQFF	TGTGCCAGCAGCAACCAGGGACTAGCGGGAGTGGTCTACAATGAGCAGTTCTTC
NA	TRBV6-5	TRBJ2-2	NA	CASSGGLTGTGELFF	TGTGCCAGCAGTGGAGGGCTGACAGGGACCGGGGAGCTGTTTTTT
NA	TRBV7-2	TRBJ2-7	once	CASSLGADPVYEQYF	TGTGCCAGCAGCTTGGGAGCGGACCCCGTCTACGAGCAGTACTTC
NA	TRBV19	TRBJ2-3	NA	CASSSSSTDTQYF	TGTGCCAGTAGTTCATCCAGCACAGATACGCAGTATTTT
NA	TRBV7-3	TRBJ2-7	NA	CASSLTQDYEQYF	TGTGCCAGCAGCTTAACGCAGGACTACGAGCAGTACTTC
NA	TRBV19	TRBJ1-6	NA	CASSVTAGGTYNSPLHF	TGTGCCAGTAGTGTGACAGCCGGGGGCACCTATAATTCACCCCTCCACTTT
NA	TRBV9	TRBJ2-1	once	CASSVRSRSSEQFF	TGTGCCAGCAGCGTAAGGAGCAGGTCCAGTGAGCAGTTCTTC
TRBD1	TRBV6-5	TRBJ2-5	NA	CASSSPTGRKTQYF	TGTGCCAGCAGTTCCCCGACAGGGCGGAAGACCCAGTACTTC
NA	TRBV5-1	TRBJ1-1	NA	CASSLLREDTEAFF	TGCGCCAGCAGCTTGCTCCGAGAGGACACTGAAGCTTTCTTT
TRBD2	TRBV18	TRBJ2-5	NA	CASSSSNAGTSGETQYF	TGTGCCAGCTCATCTTCCAACGCCGGGACTAGCGGAGAGACCCAGTACTTC
TRBD1	TRBV5-6	TRBJ1-3	NA	CASSLRGQGTNTIYF	TGTGCCAGCAGCTTGCGGGGACAGGGTACAAACACCATATATTTT
NA	TRBV7-2	TRBJ2-7	once	CASSLESRSYEQYF	TGTGCCAGCAGCTTAGAGAGCAGATCCTACGAGCAGTACTTC
TRBD2	TRBV6-5	TRBJ2-7	NA	CASSSGGSYEQYF	TGTGCCAGCAGTAGCGGGGGGTCCTACGAGCAGTACTTC
NA	TRBV6-5	TRBJ2-2	once	CASSSIRNTGELFF	TGTGCCAGCAGTTCCATCCGGAACACCGGGGAGCTGTTTTTT
NA	TRBV6-6	TRBJ1-5	NA	CASSIPGNSNQPQHF	TGTGCCAGCAGCATACCAGGGAATAGCAATCAGCCCCAGCATTTT
TRBD1	TRBV6-5	TRBJ1-6	NA	CASNRQGLANSPLHF	TGTGCCAGCAATAGACAGGGGCTAGCCAATTCACCCCTCCACTTT
NA	TRBV30	TRBJ1-1	few	CAWSPGQPNTEAFF	TGTGCCTGGAGTCCAGGACAGCCGAACACTGAAGCTTTCTTT
NA	TRBV6-1	TRBJ2-3	NA	CASSIYRASSDTQYF	TGTGCCAGCAGTATTTACAGGGCCTCTTCAGATACGCAGTATTTT
NA	TRBV5-1	TRBJ2-7	NA	CASSQARQSSYEQYF	TGCGCCAGCAGCCAAGCCAGACAGAGCTCCTACGAGCAGTACTTC
NA	TRBV15	TRBJ2-6	few	CATSRDKHRVFSGANVLTF	TGTGCCACCAGCAGAGATAAGCACAGGGTTTTCTCTGGGGCCAACGTCCTGACTTTC